The source of this TCR beta chain is a study of CD8+ T cells in alopecia areata. On the study more broadly: Treated patients were given 5 to 10 mg oral tofacitinib twice daily. Findings of the study overall: In lesional scalp, particularly from alopecia totalis/universalis, clonality was higher than in normal scalp.

Lesional scalp tissue (obtained by punch biopsy) and peripheral blood were collected from alopecia areata patients. This clone has a handful of counts. Its target is not known. Trimming took 7 bases from V and 1 from J, leaving 13 bases between them. Germline CDR1 LNHDA, CDR2 SQIVND (reference sequence). This CDR3 region has 14 residues. RNA, once extracted, was reverse transcribed into cDNA for use as the sequencing template. Assay: immunoSEQ multiplex PCR; the TCRdb copy retains only in-frame clones and omits some. The table has about 150,000 clones, 45% to 60% seen once. The sample comprised CD4+ T cells sorted from blood. This TCR was sampled from a human donor with alopecia areata. The gene calls are TRBV19 and TRBJ1-2; the D gene is possibly TRBD1 (5 bases). The DNA for the CDR3 is TGTGCCAGTACCGAAATCGACAGTAACTATGGCTACACCTTC. Amino acids: CASTEIDSNYGYTF.